The source of this T cell receptor beta chain is a study of blood T cell repertoires in COVID-19. Overall study: The United States, Italy and Spain provided the acute and convalescent COVID-19 samples. From T cells, B-cell-depleted T cells, or PBMCs came the material, which was cDNA or gDNA.

The germline V gene has CDR1 SEHNR and CDR2 FQNEAQ (reference sequence). The CDR3 length is 15 residues. V lost 5 bases and J 2 bases, leaving 13 bases between the germline ends. Per the study methods: Quantification of nucleated cells was approximated via reference gene primer amplification. Profiling relied on immunoSEQ multiplex PCR, and the TCRdb table lists in-frame clones only, not all of them. For V, J and clone size, that table is used; D and trimming come from the DNA. The sample contains tens of thousands of clones, about nine tenths of which appear only once. This clone was recorded once. V usage is TRBV7-9 and J usage is TRBJ2-1, with a tentative D call TRBD2 (5 bases). The sequence derives from a middle-aged man with active or convalescent COVID-19. The specimen was peripheral blood. The DNA for the CDR3 is TGTGCCAGCAGCGACAAATCGGGGACCTACAATGAGCAGTTCTTC. It encodes CASSDKSGTYNEQFF.